These 4 T cell receptor beta chains were all obtained from the same sample, sequenced in a study of CD8 T cells in ankylosing spondylitis. Study outcomes and limitations: Seven or eight highly homologous variants made up a TCR beta motif, and this motif appeared characteristic of ankylosing spondylitis blood.

TCRdb analysed the 5' RACE reads with MiXCR anew, one entry per CDR3 protein. The sample carries approximately 500,000 distinct CDR3 sequences, roughly 13% recorded once. Their antigens remain unidentified. The specimen sequenced was blood, either unsorted or a sorted T cell fraction (not recorded which). These receptors were collected from a male donor with ankylosing spondylitis.

This clonotype was seen a few times. The CDR3: CASSEVVELAKNIQYF. In DNA, the CDR3 is TGTGCCAGCAGTGAAGTCGTGGAATTAGCCAAAAACATTCAGTACTTC. The V call is TRBV2, the J call TRBJ2-4; no clear D. The CDR3 sequence is 16 residues long. Germline values: CDR1 SNHLY, CDR2 FYNNEI. The V gene lost 1 base and the J gene lost 0 bases, with 10 bases spanning the gap.

J is TRBJ1-6 and V is TRBV29-1, with D possibly matching TRBD1 (6 bases). The CDR3 is 12 amino acids. Germline V gene data show CDR1 as SQVTM and CDR2 as ANQGSEA. Trimming cost V 4 bases and J 7 bases, with 8 bases left between them. The CDR3 DNA reads as TGCAGCGTTGGGCAGGGGAATTCACCCCTCCACTTT. Its translation: CSVGQGNSPLHF.

J is TRBJ2-5 and V is TRBV28, with 13 bases lining up with TRBD2. CDR3 length: 15 amino acids. Germline V gene sequence: CDR1 MDHEN, CDR2 SYDVKM. The V segment lost 5 bases and the J segment 4 bases; nucleotides outside the gene matches: 4. DNA of the CDR3: TGTGCCAGCAGTGCGGGACTAGCGGGGTCAGAGACCCAGTACTTC. Translation: CASSAGLAGSETQYF.

In its sample, this clonotype was seen a few times. The chain has TRBV9 and TRBJ1-1; no definite D call. Germline CDR1 SGDLS, CDR2 YYNGEE. Trimming shortened V by 4 bases and J by 0 bases, and 10 bases separated the two germline ends. This CDR3 comprises 14 residues. CDR3 in DNA: TGTGCCAGCAGCCCGCACGACCTGAACACTGAAGCTTTCTTT. It translates to CASSPHDLNTEAFF. Together with reference TRBV9 and TRBJ1-1, the CDR3 gives the full variable domain: DSGVTQTPKHLITATGQRVTLRCSPRSGDLSVYWYQQSLDQGLQFLIQYYNGEERAKGNILERFSAQQFPDLHSELNLSSLELGDSALYFCASSPHDLNTEAFFGQGTRLTVV.